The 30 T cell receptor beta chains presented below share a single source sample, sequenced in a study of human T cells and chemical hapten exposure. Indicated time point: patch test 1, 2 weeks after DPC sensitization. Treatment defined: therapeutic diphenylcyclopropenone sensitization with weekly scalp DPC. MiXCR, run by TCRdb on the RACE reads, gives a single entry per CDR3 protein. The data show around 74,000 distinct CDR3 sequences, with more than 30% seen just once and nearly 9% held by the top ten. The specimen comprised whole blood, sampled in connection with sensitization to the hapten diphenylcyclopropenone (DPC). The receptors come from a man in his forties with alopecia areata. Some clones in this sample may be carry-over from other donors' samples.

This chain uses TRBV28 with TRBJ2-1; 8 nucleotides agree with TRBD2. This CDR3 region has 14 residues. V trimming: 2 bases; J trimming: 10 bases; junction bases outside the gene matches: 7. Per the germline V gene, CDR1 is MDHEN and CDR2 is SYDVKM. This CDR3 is CASSLREGLKEQFF. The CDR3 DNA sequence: TGTGCCAGCAGTTTACGGGAGGGCCTGAAGGAGCAGTTCTTC.

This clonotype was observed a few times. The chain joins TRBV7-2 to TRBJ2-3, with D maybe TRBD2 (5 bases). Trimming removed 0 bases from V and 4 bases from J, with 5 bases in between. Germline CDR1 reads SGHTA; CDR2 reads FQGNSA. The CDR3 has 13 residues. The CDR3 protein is CASSLARADTQYF. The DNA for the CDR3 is TGTGCCAGCAGCTTAGCGCGGGCAGATACGCAGTATTTT.

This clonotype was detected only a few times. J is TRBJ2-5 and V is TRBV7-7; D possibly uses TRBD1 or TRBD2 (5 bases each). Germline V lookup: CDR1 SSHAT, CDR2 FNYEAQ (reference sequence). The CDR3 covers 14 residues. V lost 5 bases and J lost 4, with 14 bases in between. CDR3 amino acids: CASSRDGSVETQYF. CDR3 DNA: TGTGCCAGCAGCCGGGACGGATCCGTAGAGACCCAGTACTTC.

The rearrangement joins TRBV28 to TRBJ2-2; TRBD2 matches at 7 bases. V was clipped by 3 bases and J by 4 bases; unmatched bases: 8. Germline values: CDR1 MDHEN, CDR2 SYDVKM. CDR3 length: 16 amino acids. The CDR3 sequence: CASSFPSASGTGELFF. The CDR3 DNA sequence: TGTGCCAGCAGTTTCCCCTCGGCTAGCGGCACCGGGGAGCTGTTTTTT.

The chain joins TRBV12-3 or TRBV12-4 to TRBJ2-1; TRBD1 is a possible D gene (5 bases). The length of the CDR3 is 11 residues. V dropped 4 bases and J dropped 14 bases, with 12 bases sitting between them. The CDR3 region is CASSSGKVEFF. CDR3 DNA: TGTGCCAGCAGTTCAGGGAAGGTTGAGTTCTTC.

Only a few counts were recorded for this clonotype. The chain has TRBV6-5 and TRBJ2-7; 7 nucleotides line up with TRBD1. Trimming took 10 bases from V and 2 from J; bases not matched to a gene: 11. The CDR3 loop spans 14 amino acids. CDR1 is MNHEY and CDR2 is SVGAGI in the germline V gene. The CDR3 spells CATGRQGGPYEQYF. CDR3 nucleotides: TGTGCCACGGGGCGACAGGGTGGCCCCTACGAGCAGTACTTC.

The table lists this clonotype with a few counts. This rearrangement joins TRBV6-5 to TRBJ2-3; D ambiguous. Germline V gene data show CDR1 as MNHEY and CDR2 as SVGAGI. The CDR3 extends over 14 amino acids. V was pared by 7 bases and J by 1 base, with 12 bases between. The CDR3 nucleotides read TGTGCCAGCAAGCGATTCGGGCGCACAGATACGCAGTATTTT. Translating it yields CASKRFGRTDTQYF.

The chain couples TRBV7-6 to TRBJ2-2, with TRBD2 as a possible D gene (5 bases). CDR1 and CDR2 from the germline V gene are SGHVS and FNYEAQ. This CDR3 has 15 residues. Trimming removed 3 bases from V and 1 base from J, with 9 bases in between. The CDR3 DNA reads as TGTGCCAGCAGCTTCTCTAGCAGGAACACCGGGGAGCTGTTTTTT. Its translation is CASSFSSRNTGELFF. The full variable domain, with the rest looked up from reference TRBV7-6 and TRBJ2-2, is GAGVSQSPRYKVTKRGQDVALRCDPISGHVSLYWYRQALGQGPEFLTYFNYEAQQDKSGLPNDRFSAERPEGSISTLTIQRTEQRDSAMYRCASSFSSRNTGELFFGEGSRLTVL.

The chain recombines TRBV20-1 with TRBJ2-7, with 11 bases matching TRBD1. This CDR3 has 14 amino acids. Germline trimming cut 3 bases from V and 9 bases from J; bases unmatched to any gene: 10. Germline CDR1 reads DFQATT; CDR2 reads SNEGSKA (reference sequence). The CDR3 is CSAREGQGAQWQYF. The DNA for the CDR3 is TGCAGTGCTAGGGAAGGACAGGGGGCGCAGTGGCAGTACTTC.

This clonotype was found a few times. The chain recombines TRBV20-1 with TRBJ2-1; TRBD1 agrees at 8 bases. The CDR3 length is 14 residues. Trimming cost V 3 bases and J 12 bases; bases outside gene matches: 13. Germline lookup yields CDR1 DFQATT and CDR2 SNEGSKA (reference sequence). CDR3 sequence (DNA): TGCAGTGCTAGGGATCGACAGGGGCAGCCTCGGCAGTTCTTC. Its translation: CSARDRQGQPRQFF.

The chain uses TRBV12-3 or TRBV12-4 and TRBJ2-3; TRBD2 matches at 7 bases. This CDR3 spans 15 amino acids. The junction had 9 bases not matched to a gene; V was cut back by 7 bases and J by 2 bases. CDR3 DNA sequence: TGTGCCAGCACCTCTAGCGGTCCATACACAGATACGCAGTATTTT. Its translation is CASTSSGPYTDTQYF.

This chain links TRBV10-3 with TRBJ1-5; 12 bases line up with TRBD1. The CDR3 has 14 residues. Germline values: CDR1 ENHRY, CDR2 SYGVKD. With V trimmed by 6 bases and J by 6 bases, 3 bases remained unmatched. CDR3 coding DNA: TGTGCCATCAGGGGGACAGGGGGCGGTCAGCCCCAGCATTTT. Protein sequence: CAIRGTGGGQPQHF.

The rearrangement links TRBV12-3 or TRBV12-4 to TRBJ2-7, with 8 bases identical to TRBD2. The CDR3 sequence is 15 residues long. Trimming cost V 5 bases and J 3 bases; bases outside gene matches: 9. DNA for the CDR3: TGTGCCAGCAGTGTTACTAGCGGAGTCTTCTACGAGCAGTACTTC. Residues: CASSVTSGVFYEQYF.

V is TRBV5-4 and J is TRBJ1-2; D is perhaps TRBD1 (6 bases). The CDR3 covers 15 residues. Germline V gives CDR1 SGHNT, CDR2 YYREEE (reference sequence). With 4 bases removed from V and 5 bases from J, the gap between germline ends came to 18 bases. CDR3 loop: CASSKDGEGGYGYTF. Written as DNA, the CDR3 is TGTGCCAGCAGCAAGGACGGCGAGGGGGGGTATGGCTACACCTTC.

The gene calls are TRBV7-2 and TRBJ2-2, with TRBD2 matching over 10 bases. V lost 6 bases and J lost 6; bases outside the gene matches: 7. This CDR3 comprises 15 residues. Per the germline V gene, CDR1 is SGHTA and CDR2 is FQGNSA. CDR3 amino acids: CASRAASGRAGELFF. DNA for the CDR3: TGTGCCAGCAGAGCAGCCAGCGGGAGGGCCGGGGAGCTGTTTTTT.

The CDR3 DNA sequence: TGTGCCTTTCCTGGTGGCTCTGGGGCCAACGTCCTGACTTTC. Its translation: CAFPGGSGANVLTF. V is TRBV30 and J is TRBJ2-6; D is unclear. Trimming stripped 7 bases from V and 0 bases from J, with 10 bases between. From germline, CDR1 is GTSNPN and CDR2 SVGIG (reference sequence). CDR3 length: 14 amino acids.

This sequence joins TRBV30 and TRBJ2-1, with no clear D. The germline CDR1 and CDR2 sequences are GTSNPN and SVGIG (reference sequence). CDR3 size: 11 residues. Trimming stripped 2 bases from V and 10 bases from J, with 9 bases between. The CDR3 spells CAWSPAYEQFF. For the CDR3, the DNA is TGTGCCTGGAGTCCCGCATACGAGCAGTTCTTC.

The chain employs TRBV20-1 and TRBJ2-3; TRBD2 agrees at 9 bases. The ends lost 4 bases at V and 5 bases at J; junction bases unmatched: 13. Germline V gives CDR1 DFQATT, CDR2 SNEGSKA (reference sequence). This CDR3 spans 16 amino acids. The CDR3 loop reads CSAMKSSGRGEDTQYF. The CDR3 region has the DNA TGCAGTGCTATGAAAAGTAGCGGGAGAGGAGAAGATACGCAGTATTTT.

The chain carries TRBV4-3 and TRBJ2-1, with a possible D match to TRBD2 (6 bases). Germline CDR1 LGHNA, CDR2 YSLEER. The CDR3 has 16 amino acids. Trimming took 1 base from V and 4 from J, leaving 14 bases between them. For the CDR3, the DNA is TGCGCCAGCAGCCAAGGTGATAGCGGAAAATACAATGAGCAGTTCTTC. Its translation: CASSQGDSGKYNEQFF.

The CDR3 sequence is CAIEGGDYEQYF. CDR3 DNA: TGTGCCATCGAAGGTGGGGATTACGAGCAGTACTTC. This chain joins TRBV5-4 and TRBJ2-7, with no clear D. The germline gives CDR1 SGHNT, CDR2 YYREEE (reference sequence). The CDR3 covers 12 residues. The V end lost 9 bases, the J end lost 4 bases, and 14 bases lay between the germline ends. Filled out from reference TRBV5-4 and TRBJ2-7, the complete variable domain reads ETGVTQSPTHLIKTRGQQVTLRCSSQSGHNTVSWYQQALGQGPQFIFQYYREEENGRGNFPPRFSGLQFPNYSSELNVNALELDDSALYLCAIEGGDYEQYFGPGTRLTVT.

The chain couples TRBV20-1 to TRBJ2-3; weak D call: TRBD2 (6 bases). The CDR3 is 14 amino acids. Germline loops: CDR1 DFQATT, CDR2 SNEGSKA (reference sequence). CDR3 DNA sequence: TGCAGAGTACCGTTGGGGGGTAGCACAGATACGCAGTATTTT. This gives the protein CRVPLGGSTDTQYF.

CDR3 bases: TGCAGTGCCCCCCCCCCTAGCTCGACCAAAAACATTCAGTACTTC. This gives the protein CSAPPPSSTKNIQYF. This chain joins TRBV20-1 and TRBJ2-4; D perhaps matches TRBD2 (5 bases). Trimming pared 6 bases from V and 2 bases from J, leaving 17 bases between. The CDR3 covers 15 residues. Germline CDR1 is DFQATT and CDR2 is SNEGSKA (reference sequence).

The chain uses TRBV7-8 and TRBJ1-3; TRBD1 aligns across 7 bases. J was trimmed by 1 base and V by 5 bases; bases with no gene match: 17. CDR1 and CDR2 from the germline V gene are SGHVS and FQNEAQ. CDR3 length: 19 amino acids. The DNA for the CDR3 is TGTGCCAGCAGCCGTACGGACAGGAGAGGAGCTTGGTCTGGAAACACCATATATTTT. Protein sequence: CASSRTDRRGAWSGNTIYF.

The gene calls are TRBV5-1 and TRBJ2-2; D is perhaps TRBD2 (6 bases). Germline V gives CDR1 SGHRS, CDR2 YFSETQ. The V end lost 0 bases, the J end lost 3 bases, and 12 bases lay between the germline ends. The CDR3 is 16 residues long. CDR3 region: CASSLANGGYTGELFF. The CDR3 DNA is TGCGCCAGCAGCTTGGCCAACGGAGGGTACACCGGGGAGCTGTTTTTT.

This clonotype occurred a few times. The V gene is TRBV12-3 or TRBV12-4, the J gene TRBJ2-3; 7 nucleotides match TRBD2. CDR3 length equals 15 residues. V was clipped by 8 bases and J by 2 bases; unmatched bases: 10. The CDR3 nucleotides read TGTGCCAGCCAACCGGCGGGAGCGTTCACAGATACGCAGTATTTT. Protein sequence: CASQPAGAFTDTQYF.

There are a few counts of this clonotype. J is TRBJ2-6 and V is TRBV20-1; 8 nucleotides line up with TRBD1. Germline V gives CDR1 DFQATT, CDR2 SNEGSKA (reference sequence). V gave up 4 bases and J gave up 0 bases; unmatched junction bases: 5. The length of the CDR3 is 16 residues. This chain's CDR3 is CSATGQGSSGANVLTF. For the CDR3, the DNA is TGCAGTGCTACCGGACAGGGATCCTCTGGGGCCAACGTCCTGACTTTC.

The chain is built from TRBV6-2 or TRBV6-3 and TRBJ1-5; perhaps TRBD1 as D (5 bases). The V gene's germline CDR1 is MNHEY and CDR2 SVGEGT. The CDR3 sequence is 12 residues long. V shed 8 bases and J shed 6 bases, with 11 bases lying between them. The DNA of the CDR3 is TGTGCCAGCGGGGAGGGGAGTCAGCCCCAGCATTTT. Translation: CASGEGSQPQHF.

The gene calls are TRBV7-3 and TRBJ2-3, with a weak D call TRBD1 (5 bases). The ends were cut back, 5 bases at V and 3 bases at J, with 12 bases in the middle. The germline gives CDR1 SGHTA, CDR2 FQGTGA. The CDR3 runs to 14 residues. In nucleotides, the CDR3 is TGTGCCAGCAGCCGACTGGGGCAAACAGATACGCAGTATTTT. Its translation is CASSRLGQTDTQYF.

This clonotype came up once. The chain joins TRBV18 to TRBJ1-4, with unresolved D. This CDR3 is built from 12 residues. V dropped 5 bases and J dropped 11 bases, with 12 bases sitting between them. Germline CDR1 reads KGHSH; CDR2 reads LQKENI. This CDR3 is CASSADGPKLFF. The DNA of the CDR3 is TGTGCCAGCTCAGCCGACGGACCTAAACTGTTTTTT.

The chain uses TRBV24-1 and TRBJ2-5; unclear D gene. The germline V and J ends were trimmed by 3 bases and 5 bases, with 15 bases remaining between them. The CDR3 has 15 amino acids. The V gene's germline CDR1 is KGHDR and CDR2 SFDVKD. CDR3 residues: CATSDPTGVDETQYF. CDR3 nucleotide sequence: TGTGCCACCAGTGATCCGACGGGCGTAGACGAGACCCAGTACTTC.